These T cell receptor beta chains were read from a single sample in a study of CD8 T cells in ankylosing spondylitis. TCRdb redid the calling of the 5' RACE reads with MiXCR, one entry per CDR3 protein. The table lists around 150,000 distinct CDR3 sequences, roughly 12% of them singletons. The specimen was blood, either unsorted or a sorted T cell fraction (not recorded which). The receptors were sampled from a male donor with ankylosing spondylitis or in good health (not recorded which). Both conserved end residues are trimmed from each CDR3. The order of the fields is V gene, J gene, CDR3 protein.

TRBV3-1	TRBJ2-1	ASSQPRERNEQF
TRBV25-1	TRBJ1-3	ASSEPGASGNTIY
TRBV7-2	TRBJ1-1	ASSLRGEAF
TRBV15	TRBJ2-1	ATRTDRDLNRDYNEQF
TRBV6-2/TRBV6-3	TRBJ2-2	ASSPGGQVTGELF
TRBV5-1	TRBJ2-1	ASSLEGLAGSDEQF
TRBV4-3	TRBJ1-2	ASSPTPDRTFYGYT
TRBV5-5	TRBJ2-2	ASSLWRGNTGELF
TRBV28	TRBJ2-5	ASRPFGSGDQETQY
TRBV28	TRBJ2-5	ASREAPGTETQY
TRBV12-3/TRBV12-4	TRBJ2-5	ASSSEVEGVETQY